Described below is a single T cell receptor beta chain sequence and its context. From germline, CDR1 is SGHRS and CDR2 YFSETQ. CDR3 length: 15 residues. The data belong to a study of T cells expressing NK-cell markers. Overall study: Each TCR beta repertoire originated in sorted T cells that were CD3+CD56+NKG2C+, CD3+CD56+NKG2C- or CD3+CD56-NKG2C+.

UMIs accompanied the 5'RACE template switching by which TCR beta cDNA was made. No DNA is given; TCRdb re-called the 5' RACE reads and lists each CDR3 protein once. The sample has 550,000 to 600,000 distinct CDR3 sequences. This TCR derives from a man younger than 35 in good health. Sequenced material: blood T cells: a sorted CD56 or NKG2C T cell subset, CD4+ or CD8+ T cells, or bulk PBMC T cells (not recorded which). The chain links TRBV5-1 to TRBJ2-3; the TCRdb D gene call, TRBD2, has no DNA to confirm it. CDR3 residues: CASSPVGRSTDTQYF.